Shown below are 21 T cell receptor beta chains from a single sample sequenced in a study of T cell responses to AZD1222 COVID-19 vaccine. Produced via immunoSEQ multiplex PCR; TCRdb's table is partial and in-frame only. The sample records over 150,000 clones, approximately 87% being singletons. The source was peripheral blood, collected on day 0 of MenACWY control vaccination. Receptors originate from an adult in good health.

This sequence joins TRBV7-3 and TRBJ2-1; 8 bases are a match to TRBD2. Germline-derived CDR1 and CDR2 are SGHTA and FQGTGA. The CDR3 is 16 residues long. V trimming: 3 bases; J trimming: 6 bases; junction bases outside the gene matches: 10. The CDR3 nucleotides are TGTGCCAGCAGCTTTGACGTAGCTAGCGGGTTCAATGAGCAGTTCTTC. Residues: CASSFDVASGFNEQFF.

CDR3: CASSSSRDSYEQYV. For the CDR3, the DNA is TGTGCCAGCAGTTCGTCCCGGGACAGCTACGAGCAGTACGTC. The J gene is TRBJ2-7, the V gene TRBV27; the match to TRBD1 covers 7 bases. V shed 4 bases and J 3 bases; nucleotides not matched to a gene: 6. The length of the CDR3 is 14 residues. CDR1 is MNHEY and CDR2 is SMNVEV in the germline V gene (reference sequence).

This clone appeared once. The CDR3 here is CASSRRPPQPQHF. CDR3 DNA sequence: TGTGCCAGCAGCCGCCGGCCCCCTCAGCCCCAGCATTTT. The chain links TRBV28 to TRBJ1-5; D is uncertain. V gave up 6 bases and J gave up 6 bases, with 12 bases separating them. Germline values: CDR1 MDHEN, CDR2 SYDVKM. CDR3 length: 13 amino acids.

The chain links TRBV19 to TRBJ1-5, with D possibly TRBD1 on 6 matching bases. CDR1 is LNHDA, CDR2 SQIVND, per germline (reference sequence). Trimming removed 3 bases from V and 4 bases from J, with 13 bases in between. CDR3 length: 15 residues. The CDR3 nucleotides read TGTGCCAGTAGTATTGGGGGGGCCAAGAATCAGCCCCAGCATTTT. Encoded protein: CASSIGGAKNQPQHF.

The rearrangement uses TRBV10-3 and TRBJ2-1; 14 nucleotides agree with TRBD2. The junction had 5 bases not matched to a gene; V was cut back by 9 bases and J by 7 bases. The CDR3 has 14 amino acids. In germline, CDR1 is ENHRY, CDR2 SYGVKD. The CDR3 bases are TGTGCCATACAGACTAGCGGGGGGGCGAATGAGCAGTTCTTC. Its translation is CAIQTSGGANEQFF.

V gene TRBV5-1 combines with J gene TRBJ2-5; 9 bases are shared with TRBD2. In germline, CDR1 is SGHRS, CDR2 YFSETQ. Unmatched junction bases numbered 1, after V lost 5 bases and J lost 2 bases. The CDR3 has 13 amino acids. The CDR3 is CASRLAGQETQYF. CDR3 in DNA: TGCGCCAGCAGGCTAGCGGGGCAAGAGACCCAGTACTTC.

Worth noting for this clone: The sample has other DNA sequences that encode this CDR3 too. The CDR3 reads CAAGNTEAFF. CDR3 sequence (DNA): TGTGCCGCGGGAAACACTGAAGCTTTCTTT. This chain uses TRBV28 with TRBJ1-1; D is ambiguous. The CDR3 sequence is 10 residues long. Germline lookup yields CDR1 MDHEN and CDR2 SYDVKM. Trimming stripped 11 bases from V and 2 bases from J, with 6 bases between.

The genes are TRBV5-8 and TRBJ2-3; TRBD1 or TRBD2 may be the D gene (5 bases each). The CDR3 totals 17 residues. Germline CDR1 is SGHTS and CDR2 is YDEGEE. Trimming stripped 4 bases from V and 4 bases from J, with 22 bases between. The DNA of the CDR3 is TGTGCCAGCAGCCAGACCGGGACGAGGGTTTTTGCAGATACGCAGTATTTT. It yields the protein CASSQTGTRVFADTQYF.

The J gene is TRBJ1-6, the V gene TRBV6-5; 7 bases line up with TRBD1. V shed 2 bases and J 11 bases; nucleotides not matched to a gene: 9. The CDR3 is 15 residues long. Germline V gene sequence: CDR1 MNHEY, CDR2 SVGAGI. CDR3 sequence (DNA): TGTGCCAGCAGTTACCCGGAGGGGGCTTGGACACCCCTCCACTTT. Its translation is CASSYPEGAWTPLHF.

The chain carries TRBV12-3 or TRBV12-4 and TRBJ2-3, with 8 bases matching TRBD1. This CDR3 is built from 13 residues. The J segment lost 3 bases and the V segment lost 9 bases, leaving 5 bases of the junction unmatched. This chain's CDR3 is CASSRQGTDTQYF. The CDR3 bases are TGTGCCAGTTCCCGACAGGGGACAGATACGCAGTATTTT.

This rearrangement joins TRBV30 to TRBJ1-2, with D perhaps TRBD1 (5 bases). Germline CDR1 reads GTSNPN; CDR2 reads SVGIG (reference sequence). The ends were cut back, 5 bases at V and 1 base at J, with 8 bases in the middle. The CDR3 sequence is 12 residues long. The CDR3 loop is CAWGGDNYGYTF. The CDR3 DNA reads TGTGCCTGGGGGGGAGATAACTATGGCTACACCTTC.

This clone has more than one count but fewer than ten. The genes are TRBV18 and TRBJ1-4; a possible D gene is TRBD1 (6 bases). This CDR3 is built from 14 residues. V lost 4 bases to trimming and J lost 3 bases, with 9 bases between them. Germline V gene lookup returns CDR1 KGHSH and CDR2 LQKENI. The CDR3 sequence: CASSLQGSNEKLFF. The CDR3 nucleotides read TGTGCCAGCTCACTACAGGGTTCTAATGAAAAACTGTTTTTT.

DNA of the CDR3: TGTGCCAGCAGCTTAAAAGGGACAGGGATATCCTACGAGCAGTACTTC. Residues: CASSLKGTGISYEQYF. V usage is TRBV7-2 and J usage is TRBJ2-7, with 9 bases matching TRBD1. This CDR3 is 16 amino acids long. J gave up 1 base and V 2 bases, and 6 bases lay outside the gene matches. Germline-derived CDR1 and CDR2 are SGHTA and FQGNSA. Using reference TRBV7-2 and TRBJ2-7 for the parts outside the CDR3, the full variable domain is GAGVSQSPSNKVTEKGKDVELRCDPISGHTALYWYRQSLGQGLEFLIYFQGNSAPDKSGLPSDRFSAERTGGSVSTLTIQRTQQEDSAVYLCASSLKGTGISYEQYFGPGTRLTVT.

The chain employs TRBV7-2 and TRBJ2-5; the match to TRBD1 covers 7 bases. J gave up 0 bases and V 5 bases, and 9 bases lay outside the gene matches. Germline-derived CDR1 and CDR2 are SGHTA and FQGNSA. The CDR3 has 16 amino acids. The CDR3 DNA sequence: TGTGCCAGCAGCCTGACAGGGCCTGCGTACCAAGAGACCCAGTACTTC. It yields the protein CASSLTGPAYQETQYF.

The chain has TRBV4-1 and TRBJ1-4, with TRBD1 as a possible D gene (5 bases). Trimming took 4 bases from V and 8 from J, leaving 17 bases between them. The germline V gene encodes CDR1 MGHRA and CDR2 YSYEKL. The CDR3 totals 15 residues. The CDR3 DNA follows: TGCGCCAGCAGCCGTGACAGAGGGTGGTTGGAAAAACTGTTTTTT. Residues: CASSRDRGWLEKLFF.

This clone was observed a few times. The chain carries TRBV7-9 and TRBJ1-1, with D hard to call. Germline CDR1 SEHNR, CDR2 FQNEAQ (reference sequence). The length of the CDR3 is 11 residues. The V and J ends lost 3 bases and 6 bases respectively, with 5 bases between them. CDR3 sequence: CASSFFAEAFF. The DNA for the CDR3 is TGTGCCAGCAGCTTCTTCGCTGAAGCTTTCTTT.

The chain combines TRBV9 with TRBJ2-3; D uncertain. Deletions cut 3 bases from V and 0 bases from J, with 5 bases between. This CDR3 region has 13 residues. Germline V lookup: CDR1 SGDLS, CDR2 YYNGEE. The CDR3 DNA follows: TGTGCCAGCAGCGCCCACAGCACAGATACGCAGTATTTT. Its translation is CASSAHSTDTQYF.

The V gene is TRBV19, the J gene TRBJ2-2; 9 bases are shared with TRBD2. The CDR3 spans 17 residues. V lost 7 bases, J lost 6 bases, and 15 bases stayed unmatched. Germline V gene sequence: CDR1 LNHDA, CDR2 SQIVND (reference sequence). The CDR3 loop is CASKHELGLAGSGELFF. In DNA form, the CDR3 reads TGTGCCAGTAAGCACGAATTGGGGCTAGCGGGATCCGGGGAGCTGTTTTTT.

The V and J genes are TRBV4-2 and TRBJ2-2; 7 bases agree with TRBD2. The CDR3 contains 16 residues. The J segment lost 8 bases and the V segment lost 4 bases, leaving 13 bases of the junction unmatched. CDR1 and CDR2 from the germline V gene are LGHNA and YNFKEQ. Here the CDR3 DNA reads TGTGCCAGCAGCCCGGCGGGAGTCGGTTTTGCTGGGGAGCTGTTTTTT. Amino acid sequence: CASSPAGVGFAGELFF.

J is TRBJ1-1 and V is TRBV27, with D maybe TRBD1 (5 bases). Between the trimmed V and J ends, which lost 5 bases and 4 bases, there was a span of 11 bases. Germline CDR1 and CDR2: MNHEY and SMNVEV (reference sequence). The CDR3 runs to 13 residues. The CDR3 sequence: CASSLLGGTEAFF. The CDR3 DNA follows: TGTGCCAGCAGTCTCTTGGGGGGCACTGAAGCTTTCTTT.

The rearrangement links TRBV19 to TRBJ1-4; 10 nucleotides agree with TRBD1. Germline CDR1 LNHDA, CDR2 SQIVND (reference sequence). The CDR3 runs to 16 residues. The V segment lost 0 bases and the J segment 6 bases; nucleotides outside the gene matches: 4. In DNA, the CDR3 is TGTGCCAGTAGTATAGATGTAGGGACAGGGGATGAAAAACTGTTTTTT. Translation: CASSIDVGTGDEKLFF.